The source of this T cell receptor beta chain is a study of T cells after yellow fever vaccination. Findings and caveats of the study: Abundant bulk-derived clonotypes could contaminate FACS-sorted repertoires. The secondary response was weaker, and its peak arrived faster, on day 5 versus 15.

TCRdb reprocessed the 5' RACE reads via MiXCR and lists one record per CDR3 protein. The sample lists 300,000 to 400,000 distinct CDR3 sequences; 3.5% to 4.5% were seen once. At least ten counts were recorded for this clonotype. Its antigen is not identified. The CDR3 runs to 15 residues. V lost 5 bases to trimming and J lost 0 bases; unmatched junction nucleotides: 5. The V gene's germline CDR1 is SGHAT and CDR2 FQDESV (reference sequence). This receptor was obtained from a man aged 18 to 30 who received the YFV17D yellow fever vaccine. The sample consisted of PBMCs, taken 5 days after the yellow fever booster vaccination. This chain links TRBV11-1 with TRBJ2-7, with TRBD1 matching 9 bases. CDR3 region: CASSRDRASSYEQYV. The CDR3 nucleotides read TGTGCCAGCAGCCGGGACAGGGCGAGCTCCTACGAGCAGTACGTC.